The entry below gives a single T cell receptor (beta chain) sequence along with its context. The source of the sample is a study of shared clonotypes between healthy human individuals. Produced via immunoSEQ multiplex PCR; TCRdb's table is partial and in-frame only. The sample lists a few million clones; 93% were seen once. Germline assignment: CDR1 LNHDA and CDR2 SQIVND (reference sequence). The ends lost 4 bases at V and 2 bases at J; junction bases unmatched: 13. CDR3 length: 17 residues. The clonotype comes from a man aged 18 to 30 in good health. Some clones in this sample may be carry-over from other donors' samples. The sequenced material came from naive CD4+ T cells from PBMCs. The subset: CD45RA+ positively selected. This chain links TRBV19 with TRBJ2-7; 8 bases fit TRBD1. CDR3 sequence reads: CASSSPTGQALTYEQYF. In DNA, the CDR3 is TGTGCCAGTAGTAGCCCCACGGGACAGGCGTTGACCTACGAGCAGTACTTC.